This T cell receptor beta chain was profiled in a study of T cell responses to AZD1222 COVID-19 vaccine (dated by TCRdb to the early 2020s). The study in broad terms: AZD1222 recipients given second doses at about 4 weeks or at about 12 weeks were pooled, since spike-specific TCR depth and breadth were not found to differ between the two schedules. TCR sequencing covered 230 to 250 trial participants: roughly 200 given two doses of AZD1222 and 26 given two doses of MenACWY control vaccine. Trial participants were enrolled by age into 18-55, 56-69 and 70-plus year subgroups, with roughly 160, 29 and 62 TCR-sequenced participants respectively.

The paper's findings and limits, for the study overall: Participants were mostly white British and included more females than males, and it was suggested by the authors that clonal diversity may have been underestimated. Only five to seven AZD1222 recipients were SARS-CoV-2 seropositive at baseline, limiting conclusions about previously exposed vaccinees. Reportedly, almost half of the unique spike-specific TCRs recognized epitopes lying outside the regions that are mutated in the B.1.351 and B.1.1.7 variants. In the small 56-69-year group, the increase in depth fell short of significance, most likely because of low power. No day 14 peak-response samples were available, so repertoires were characterized only after the peak T cell response. After two AZD1222 doses, spike-specific TCR breadth and depth were significantly higher than at day 0 and than in MenACWY recipients. CD4 TCRs associated with the vaccine covered the entire spike protein, and the dominant responses were in regions 160-218 and 743-854.

The CDR3 regions of human TCRbeta chains were analyzed by immunosequencing. The authors' analysis ran thus. TCRs in the repertoires were compared against a reference library of SARS-CoV-2-specific TCRs that had been generated with the MIRA antigen-specificity platform. Breadth was defined as the fraction of unique TCRs that were SARS-CoV-2-associated, and depth was defined as the fraction of total T cells that were SARS-CoV-2-associated. Using the MIRA data, each spike-specific TCR was assigned both to the spike region to which the TCR was reactive and to a CD4 or CD8 class. Log10-transformed breadth and depth values were compared by one-way ANOVA with Sidak's multiple comparisons tests. TCRdb's version of the immuneACCESS table is confined to in-frame rearrangements and falls short of the full clone set. An unresolved V gene accounts for under half of the shortfall where checked; the remainder is of unknown origin. For V, J and clone size, that table is used; D and trimming come from the DNA. This sample comprises about 140,000 clones, 80% to 90% of them detected only once. The ten top clones hold roughly 1.7% of the sample.

As to this clone: No antigen is known for it. No base quality values were provided; no much bigger clone lies one nucleotide off.

What this sample's time point label stands for: baseline before first vaccination. Samples from vaccinated people were obtained from the UK trials COV001 and COV002, which included a single-blind randomized controlled phase 2/3 trial of AZD1222 (ChAdOx1 nCoV-19) in healthy adults. For TCRbeta chain sequencing, PBMC samples from trial participants were taken at day 0 and at day 28 after the second dose. CDR1 LNHNV and CDR2 YYDKDF are derived from the germline V gene (reference sequence). V is reduced by 5 bases and J by 0 bases, leaving a spacing of 11 bases between them. The CDR3 contains 15 residues, cysteine and phenylalanine counted. Only the CDR3 portion is preserved as DNA: 45 bases, with reading frame beginning at the first base.

The sequence was collected from an adult in good health. Sequenced here: peripheral blood, sampled on day 0 of AZD1222 vaccination. Recombination linked TRBV15 to TRBJ2-1; TRBD2 is possibly the D segment (5 matching bases). The encoded CDR3 is CATSALAGSYNEQFF. The DNA sequence is given as TGTGCCACCAGCGCGCTAGCAGGCTCCTACAATGAGCAGTTCTTC.